This T cell receptor (beta chain) was recorded in a study of shared clonotypes between healthy human individuals. Study overall: Each donor's CD8 memory used one plate, CD8 naive two, each CD4 subset three. Study conclusions and caveats: Donor clonotype sharing was expected to depend on sequencing depth.

Authors' data handling: Junction-only sequences without quality scores came from ImmunoSEQ, so filtering differed. Sequencing was performed with immunoSEQ multiplex PCR; in TCRdb, only in-frame clones are kept and a portion is missing. The V and J calls and clone size come from that table; D and trimming were worked out from the DNA. This table has roughly 570,000 clones, 95% to 98% appearing once. Naive CD8 cells lacked CD45RO, underwent positive selection for CCR7 and left out terminally differentiated effector memory CD45RA+ cells. All the donors were Caucasian adults who lived in Nashville, Tennessee. In the case of this clone: Antigen: not known.

Germline V gives CDR1 SEHNR, CDR2 FQNEAQ (reference sequence). This CDR3 has 12 residues. The V end was cut by 5 bases, the J end by 5 bases, with 10 bases between. The sequenced sample was naive CD8+ T cells sorted from blood. The receptor was isolated from a young man in good health. The chain is built from TRBV7-9 and TRBJ2-7; no clear D. CDR3 region: CASSTPLNEQYF. CDR3 nucleotides: TGTGCCAGCAGCACCCCTCTCAACGAGCAGTACTTC.